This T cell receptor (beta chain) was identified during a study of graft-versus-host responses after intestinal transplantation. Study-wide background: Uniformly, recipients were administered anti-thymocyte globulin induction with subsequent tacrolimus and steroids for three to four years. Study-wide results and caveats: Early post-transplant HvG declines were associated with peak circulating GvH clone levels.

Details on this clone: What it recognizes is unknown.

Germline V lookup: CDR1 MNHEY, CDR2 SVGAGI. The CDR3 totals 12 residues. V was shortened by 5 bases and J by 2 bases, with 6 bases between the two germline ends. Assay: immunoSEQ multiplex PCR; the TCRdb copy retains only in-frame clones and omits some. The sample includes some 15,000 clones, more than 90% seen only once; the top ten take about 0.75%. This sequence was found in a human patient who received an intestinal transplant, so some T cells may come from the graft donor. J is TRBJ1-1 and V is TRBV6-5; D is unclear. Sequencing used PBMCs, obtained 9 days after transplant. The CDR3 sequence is CASSEHNTEAFF. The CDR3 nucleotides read TGTGCCAGCAGTGAACATAACACTGAAGCTTTCTTT.